This T cell receptor (beta chain) came from a study of T cell changes during pregnancy in multiple sclerosis. Profiling relied on immunoSEQ multiplex PCR, and the TCRdb table lists in-frame clones only, not all of them. This sample has 25,000 to 35,000 clones, with 88% found just once. This sequence originates from a female donor with multiple sclerosis, enrolled in a pregnancy study. The material was CD8+ T cells from peripheral blood mononuclear cells, obtained in the second trimester of pregnancy.

For the CDR3, the DNA is TGCGCCAGCAGCCAAGATTTGCGCGTCTATGGCTACACCTTC. This sequence encodes CASSQDLRVYGYTF. V gene TRBV4-3 combines with J gene TRBJ1-2; no clear D. V was clipped by 0 bases and J by 4 bases, with 9 bases between them. CDR3 length equals 14 residues. The germline V gene encodes CDR1 LGHNA and CDR2 YSLEER.